These 12 T cell receptor beta chains came from one sample sequenced in a study of T cells after yellow fever vaccination. MiXCR, run by TCRdb on the 5' RACE reads, gives a single entry per CDR3 protein. The table has fewer than 350,000 distinct CDR3 sequences, approximately 3.9% seen once. The sample here was PBMCs, taken on the day of the yellow fever booster vaccination. The receptors here all came from a man between 18 and 29 years old who received the YFV17D yellow fever vaccine.

This clonotype was detected a few times. The V and J genes are TRBV5-1 and TRBJ2-6; the D is unclear. Germline V lookup: CDR1 SGHRS, CDR2 YFSETQ. V lost 2 bases and J lost 1, with 13 bases in between. This CDR3 spans 17 amino acids. This CDR3 is CASSFTITNSGANVLTF. The CDR3 nucleotides read TGCGCCAGCAGCTTTACTATTACAAATTCTGGGGCCAACGTCCTGACTTTC.

At least ten counts were recorded for this clonotype. The J gene is TRBJ2-2, the V gene TRBV9; 10 positions agree with TRBD1. The V and J ends lost 3 bases and 2 bases, in that order; junction bases with no gene match: 4. Germline V gene sequence: CDR1 SGDLS, CDR2 YYNGEE. This CDR3 is built from 16 residues. The CDR3 DNA is TGTGCCAGCAGCGCATCGACAGGGGGCAACACCGGGGAGCTGTTTTTT. Translating gives CASSASTGGNTGELFF.

This clonotype has a handful of counts. A read error may produce the germline difference seen at one junction end. The V call is TRBV5-1, the J call TRBJ2-3; perhaps TRBD1 as D (6 bases). The CDR3 is 15 amino acids. Germline V CDR1 and CDR2: SGHRS, YFSETQ. The CDR3 loop is CASSLGTGNTHTQYF. The CDR3 DNA reads TGCGCCAGCAGCTTGGGTACAGGGAACACACATACGCAGTATTTT.

This clonotype was observed a few times. This chain links TRBV30 with TRBJ2-3; TRBD2 might be the D (7 bases). CDR3 length: 12 residues. The germline CDR1 and CDR2 sequences are GTSNPN and SVGIG (reference sequence). V was clipped by 8 bases and J by 7 bases, with 16 bases between them. The CDR3 loop reads CARADGGHTQYF. The CDR3 coding sequence is TGTGCCAGGGCGGACGGGGGGCATACGCAGTATTTT.

The table lists this clonotype with many counts. J is TRBJ2-1 and V is TRBV29-1; the D gene is possibly TRBD1 (6 bases). Trimming stripped 0 bases from V and 9 bases from J, with 18 bases between. Germline CDR1 is SQVTM and CDR2 is ANQGSEA. The CDR3 extends over 15 amino acids. For the CDR3, the DNA is TGCAGCGTTGAAGATCAATGGGGGCAGGTTTTTGAGCAGTTCTTC. Encoded protein: CSVEDQWGQVFEQFF.

The J gene is TRBJ2-2, the V gene TRBV4-1; TRBD1 agrees at 10 bases. CDR3 length equals 16 residues. The V gene end was trimmed by 0 bases and the J gene end by 7 bases; junction bases not matched to a gene: 5. Germline CDR1 reads MGHRA; CDR2 reads YSYEKL. The CDR3 bases are TGCGCCAGCAGCCAAGATGAGGGACAGGGGTTCGGGGAGCTGTTTTTT. Translating gives CASSQDEGQGFGELFF.

Turning to this clonotype: Just one base apart from a much larger clone, this may be a read error. V is TRBV7-8 and J is TRBJ2-7; 7 nucleotides line up with TRBD1. CDR3 length: 16 residues. From germline, CDR1 is SGHVS and CDR2 FQNEAQ. The V segment lost 4 bases and the J segment 0 bases; nucleotides outside the gene matches: 9. This CDR3 is CASSSRRDRGSYEQYF. The CDR3 nucleotides read TGTGCCAGCAGCTCGCGCCGGGACAGAGGCTCCTACGAGCAGTACTTC.

The rearrangement links TRBV7-2 to TRBJ1-1; D uncertain. The CDR3 runs 13 residues. V was clipped by 1 base and J by 7 bases, with 10 bases between them. The germline V gene encodes CDR1 SGHTA and CDR2 FQGNSA. The DNA for the CDR3 is TGTGCCAGCAGCTTAGTTCAGTACGGTGAAGCTTTCTTT. It specifies CASSLVQYGEAFF. The variable domain in full, completed from reference TRBV7-2 and TRBJ1-1, reads GAGVSQSPSNKVTEKGKDVELRCDPISGHTALYWYRQSLGQGLEFLIYFQGNSAPDKSGLPSDRFSAERTGGSVSTLTIQRTQQEDSAVYLCASSLVQYGEAFFGQGTRLTVV.

This clonotype was found many times. This chain uses TRBV28 with TRBJ2-5; either TRBD1 or TRBD2 may supply D (7 bases each). This CDR3 spans 13 amino acids. Trimming removed 8 bases at V and 6 bases at J, with 16 bases between. The germline V gene has CDR1 MDHEN and CDR2 SYDVKM. The CDR3 region has the DNA TGTGCCAGCCTCGGACTAGGGGGCCAGACCCAGTACTTC. Its translation: CASLGLGGQTQYF. The whole variable domain, filled in from reference TRBV28 and TRBJ2-5, reads DVKVTQSSRYLVKRTGEKVFLECVQDMDHENMFWYRQDPGLGLRLIYFSYDVKMKEKGDIPEGYSVSREKKERFSLILESASTNQTSMYLCASLGLGGQTQYFGPGTRLLVL.

The chain uses TRBV10-3 and TRBJ2-2; 7 bases are shared with TRBD2. The CDR3 is made up of 14 amino acids. Germline trimming cut 7 bases from V and 3 bases from J; bases unmatched to any gene: 5. From germline, CDR1 is ENHRY and CDR2 SYGVKD. This chain's CDR3 is CAITPRGDTGELFF. As DNA, the CDR3 is TGTGCCATCACCCCACGGGGGGACACCGGGGAGCTGTTTTTT.

This clonotype was counted at least ten times. The chain recombines TRBV12-3 or TRBV12-4 with TRBJ2-7; the match to TRBD2 covers 13 bases. Trimming cost V 5 bases and J 3 bases; bases outside gene matches: 10. The CDR3 runs to 17 residues. The CDR3 loop reads CASSPEKGLAGDYEQYF. In nucleotides, the CDR3 is TGTGCCAGCAGTCCCGAAAAAGGACTAGCGGGGGACTACGAGCAGTACTTC.

The chain carries TRBV7-3 and TRBJ1-1; D gene unclear. The germline CDR1 and CDR2 sequences are SGHTA and FQGTGA. V was pared by 1 base and J by 1 base, with 10 bases between. This CDR3 comprises 15 residues. The DNA for the CDR3 is TGTGCCAGCAGCTTAAGGTCGGCAGGGAACACTGAAGCTTTCTTT. Translated, it gives CASSLRSAGNTEAFF.